This passage covers 27 T cell receptor beta chains from one sample sequenced in a study of blood T cell repertoires in COVID-19. Some clones are missing from TCRdb's copy, which holds only in-frame ones; the method was immunoSEQ multiplex PCR. In the table there are approximately 200,000 clones, roughly four fifths of which are singletons. Specimen: PBMCs or T cells enriched from blood (not recorded which). These TCRs come from a man in his forties or fifties who had recovered from COVID-19.

The CDR3 protein is CASRLAGGTGELFF. The CDR3 DNA sequence: TGTGCCAGCAGACTAGCGGGAGGTACCGGGGAGCTGTTTTTT. J is TRBJ2-2 and V is TRBV5-5, with TRBD2 matching over 12 bases. Germline CDR1 and CDR2: SGHKS and YYEKEE (reference sequence). The CDR3 is made up of 14 amino acids. After removal of 5 bases from V and 5 bases from J, the junction contained 1 base not matched to a gene.

This chain uses TRBV9 with TRBJ1-4; 7 bases match TRBD1. Unmatched junction bases numbered 7, after V lost 0 bases and J lost 8 bases. CDR3 size: 15 residues. CDR1 is SGDLS and CDR2 is YYNGEE in the germline V gene. CDR3 in amino acids: CASSVATTGREKLFF. In DNA, the CDR3 is TGTGCCAGCAGCGTAGCTACGACAGGGCGGGAAAAACTGTTTTTT.

V and J are TRBV4-3 and TRBJ2-1; 7 nucleotides align to TRBD1. CDR3 length equals 17 residues. The V and J ends lost 2 bases and 4 bases, in that order; junction bases with no gene match: 11. Germline V CDR1 and CDR2: LGHNA, YSLEER. Here the CDR3 reads CASSQSYRDSPYNEQFF. For the CDR3, the DNA is TGCGCCAGCAGCCAATCCTACCGGGACAGCCCATACAATGAGCAGTTCTTC.

The chain has TRBV19 and TRBJ1-2, with D perhaps matching TRBD1 (5 bases). The CDR3 sequence is 15 residues long. Germline values: CDR1 LNHDA, CDR2 SQIVND (reference sequence). The germline V and J ends were trimmed by 3 bases and 4 bases, with 15 bases remaining between them. The CDR3 DNA is TGTGCCAGTAGTATTCAGGGAATTTTGGGCTATGGCTACACCTTC. Protein: CASSIQGILGYGYTF.

This chain's CDR3 is CATSTFLAGGTDTQYF. The CDR3 DNA is TGTGCCACCAGCACCTTTTTAGCGGGAGGGACAGATACGCAGTATTTT. V and J are TRBV15 and TRBJ2-3; 11 nucleotides line up with TRBD2. Germline CDR1 LNHNV, CDR2 YYDKDF (reference sequence). This CDR3 has 16 amino acids. V trimming: 4 bases; J trimming: 3 bases; junction bases outside the gene matches: 6.

J is TRBJ2-1 and V is TRBV30, with D tentatively TRBD2 (5 bases). The CDR3 has 11 residues. V was trimmed by 5 bases and J by 8 bases, leaving 10 bases between them. CDR1 and CDR2 (germline): GTSNPN, SVGIG (reference sequence). CDR3 in DNA: TGTGCCTGGCGAGCGGTGGATGAGCAGTTCTTC. Translated: CAWRAVDEQFF.

This clone was counted a few times. This rearrangement joins TRBV3-1 (or the pseudogene TRBV3-2) to TRBJ1-4; D not certain. Deletions cut 1 base from V and 4 bases from J, with 13 bases between. Germline V gene data show CDR1 as LGHDT and CDR2 as YNNKEL (reference sequence). The CDR3 contains 16 residues. In nucleotides, the CDR3 is TGTGCCAGCAGCCAAGGGATAGCGTTAGTTAATGAAAAACTGTTTTTT. It translates to CASSQGIALVNEKLFF.

The V and J genes are TRBV5-1 and TRBJ2-2, with D possibly TRBD1 on 5 matching bases. V was shortened by 5 bases and J by 0 bases, with 11 bases between the two germline ends. CDR1 SGHRS and CDR2 YFSETQ come from the germline V gene. The CDR3 covers 15 residues. CDR3 sequence: CASRADSTNTGELFF. CDR3 nucleotides: TGCGCCAGCAGAGCTGACAGCACGAACACCGGGGAGCTGTTTTTT.

This clone occurred a few times. This CDR3 reads CASSPRGTGELFF. The CDR3 DNA sequence: TGTGCCAGCTCACCACGAGGGACCGGGGAGCTGTTTTTT. J is TRBJ2-2 and V is TRBV18; a possible D gene is TRBD2 (5 bases). This CDR3 contains 13 residues. Trimming took 1 base from V and 5 from J, leaving 5 bases between them. Germline V CDR1 and CDR2: KGHSH, LQKENI.

This clone is a singleton in its sample. This sequence joins TRBV3-1 (or the pseudogene TRBV3-2) and TRBJ2-1, with D perhaps TRBD1 (6 bases). The ends were cut back, 4 bases at V and 5 bases at J, with 18 bases in the middle. The length of the CDR3 is 16 residues. Germline-derived CDR1 and CDR2 are LGHDT and YNNKEL (reference sequence). The CDR3 sequence is CASSPNVGQLHNEQFF. The CDR3 DNA is TGTGCCAGCAGCCCTAACGTAGGACAGTTACACAATGAGCAGTTCTTC.

V usage is TRBV5-4 and J usage is TRBJ1-1; D gene unclear. Between the trimmed V and J ends, which lost 4 bases and 5 bases, there was a span of 12 bases. Germline values: CDR1 SGHNT, CDR2 YYREEE (reference sequence). CDR3 length: 13 amino acids. In nucleotides, the CDR3 is TGTGCCAGCAGCGAGGCTAGTCGGACTGAAGCTTTCTTT. Protein: CASSEASRTEAFF.

The chain couples TRBV5-4 to TRBJ2-7, with TRBD1 matching 8 bases. There are 14 residues in the CDR3. From germline, CDR1 is SGHNT and CDR2 YYREEE (reference sequence). The junction had 7 bases not matched to a gene; V was cut back by 4 bases and J by 4 bases. The CDR3 DNA sequence: TGTGCCAGCAGCCCGTCGGACAGGGATTACGAGCAGTACTTC. This sequence encodes CASSPSDRDYEQYF.

This clone has just one count. J is TRBJ1-5 and V is TRBV5-1; D call uncertain. Deletions cut 4 bases from V and 3 bases from J, with 11 bases between. CDR1 is SGHRS and CDR2 is YFSETQ in the germline V gene. The CDR3 is made up of 14 amino acids. The CDR3 DNA sequence: TGCGCCAGCAGCCCCGGGAGCTTCAATCAGCCCCAGCATTTT. Amino acid sequence: CASSPGSFNQPQHF.

The chain uses TRBV4-1 and TRBJ1-5, with 9 bases matching TRBD1. Trimming cost V 5 bases and J 6 bases; bases outside gene matches: 8. This CDR3 has 15 amino acids. Germline V gives CDR1 MGHRA, CDR2 YSYEKL. CDR3 loop: CASSIRDRDRQPQHF. For the CDR3, the DNA is TGCGCCAGCAGCATCCGGGACAGGGATCGTCAGCCCCAGCATTTT.

This chain connects TRBV5-6 to TRBJ1-5; TRBD1 agrees at 12 bases. The germline gives CDR1 SGHDT, CDR2 YYEEEE. The CDR3 has 19 amino acids. V lost 3 bases, J lost 2 bases, and 12 bases stayed unmatched. The CDR3 region has the DNA TGTGCCAGCAGCTCCTTTATGGGACAGGGGGCCGTGGGCAATCAGCCCCAGCATTTT. Amino acids: CASSSFMGQGAVGNQPQHF. The full variable domain, in which reference TRBV5-6 and TRBJ1-5 provide the parts outside the CDR3, is DAGVTQSPTHLIKTRGQQVTLRCSPKSGHDTVSWYQQALGQGPQFIFQYYEEEERQRGNFPDRFSGHQFPNYSSELNVNALLLGDSALYLCASSSFMGQGAVGNQPQHFGDGTRLSIL.

The chain has TRBV30 and TRBJ1-2, with D possibly being TRBD1 (5 bases). The V end lost 2 bases, the J end lost 6 bases, and 13 bases lay between the germline ends. Germline CDR1 reads GTSNPN; CDR2 reads SVGIG (reference sequence). The CDR3 consists of 13 residues. CDR3 amino acids: CAWSRGGGNGYTF. The CDR3 DNA reads as TGTGCCTGGAGTCGCGGGGGGGGGAATGGCTACACCTTC.

This clone occurred a few times. The V gene is TRBV3-1 (or the pseudogene TRBV3-2), the J gene TRBJ1-3; 7 nucleotides agree with TRBD1. Looked up from germline, CDR1 is LGHDT and CDR2 is YNNKEL (reference sequence). Germline trimming cut 1 base from V and 3 bases from J; bases unmatched to any gene: 9. This CDR3 has 17 amino acids. This chain's CDR3 is CASSQGGKGALGNTIYF. CDR3 bases: TGTGCCAGCAGCCAAGGAGGAAAGGGGGCGCTTGGAAACACCATATATTTT.

V is TRBV5-8 and J is TRBJ2-1, with D possibly TRBD1 on 5 matching bases. V dropped 3 bases and J dropped 0 bases, with 10 bases sitting between them. CDR3 length: 15 residues. CDR1 is SGHTS, CDR2 YDEGEE, per germline. CDR3 DNA: TGTGCCAGCAGCTCTCTGGGGCTCTCCTACAATGAGCAGTTCTTC. Translating it yields CASSSLGLSYNEQFF.

V and J are TRBV6-6 and TRBJ2-3; 10 nucleotides align to TRBD2. Germline V gene lookup returns CDR1 MNHNY and CDR2 SVGAGI (reference sequence). This CDR3 has 14 residues. Trimming at V came to 6 bases and at J to 6 bases, leaving 6 bases not matched to a gene. The CDR3 spells CASRSAGGPDTQYF. The CDR3, as DNA: TGTGCCAGCAGATCAGCGGGAGGGCCGGATACGCAGTATTTT.

The chain joins TRBV27 to TRBJ2-7, with 9 bases fitting TRBD1. J lost 3 bases, V lost 5 bases, and 11 bases had no gene match. The germline V gene encodes CDR1 MNHEY and CDR2 SMNVEV (reference sequence). CDR3 size: 16 residues. CDR3 bases: TGTGCCAGCAGTCCAGGGACAGGGTCCTCCGGCTACGAGCAGTACTTC. It is translated as CASSPGTGSSGYEQYF.

V gene TRBV3-1 (or the pseudogene TRBV3-2) combines with J gene TRBJ1-5; 11 positions agree with TRBD1. The germline V gene encodes CDR1 LGHDT and CDR2 YNNKEL (reference sequence). CDR3 length: 16 residues. Trimming took 4 bases from V and 6 from J; bases not matched to a gene: 8. CDR3 in amino acids: CASSLHWTGGFQPQHF. The CDR3, as DNA: TGTGCCAGCAGCCTACATTGGACAGGGGGCTTTCAGCCCCAGCATTTT.

V is TRBV7-9 and J is TRBJ1-5; weak D call: TRBD1 (6 bases). The germline V gene encodes CDR1 SEHNR and CDR2 FQNEAQ (reference sequence). Trimming pared 1 base from V and 5 bases from J, leaving 21 bases between. The CDR3 is 18 amino acids. CDR3 bases: TGTGCCAGCAGCTTAGATCTCCGGGACACCTGGGGCGATCAGCCCCAGCATTTT. It encodes CASSLDLRDTWGDQPQHF.

The chain is built from TRBV28 and TRBJ1-4, with TRBD1 matching over 8 bases. The CDR3 sequence is 15 residues long. Trimming at V came to 5 bases and at J to 7 bases, leaving 9 bases not matched to a gene. Per germline, CDR1 MDHEN and CDR2 SYDVKM. The CDR3 sequence is CASSLGQGVSEKLFF. The CDR3 DNA follows: TGTGCCAGCAGTCTAGGACAGGGCGTTAGTGAAAAACTGTTTTTT.

Here the CDR3 DNA reads TGTGCCAGCAGTTACGCCCGTCGGGGGAACTATGGCTACACCTTC. As protein: CASSYARRGNYGYTF. This sequence joins TRBV6-2 or TRBV6-3 and TRBJ1-2, with D possibly being TRBD1 (5 bases). The CDR3 length is 15 residues. Germline V lookup: CDR1 MNHEY, CDR2 SVGEGT. The V gene lost 2 bases and the J gene lost 2 bases, with 12 bases spanning the gap.

The genes are TRBV4-3 and TRBJ1-1; tentative D call: TRBD1 (5 bases). This CDR3 spans 15 amino acids. Germline V gene lookup returns CDR1 LGHNA and CDR2 YSLEER. V lost 2 bases and J lost 7, with 17 bases in between. CDR3 nucleotide sequence: TGCGCCAGCAGCCAAATGGAGGGGTACGAAAATGAAGCTTTCTTT. Its protein is CASSQMEGYENEAFF.

This chain connects TRBV3-1 (or the pseudogene TRBV3-2) to TRBJ1-3; 7 nucleotides align to TRBD1. Trimming at V came to 0 bases and at J to 0 bases, leaving 5 bases not matched to a gene. The germline V gene has CDR1 LGHDT and CDR2 YNNKEL (reference sequence). The CDR3 contains 17 residues. Written as DNA, the CDR3 is TGTGCCAGCAGCCAAGAGCTTGGGACAGCCTCTGGAAACACCATATATTTT. Translation: CASSQELGTASGNTIYF.

This sequence joins TRBV5-4 and TRBJ1-2, with 8 positions matching TRBD1. Unmatched junction bases numbered 9, after V lost 4 bases and J lost 7 bases. CDR1 SGHNT and CDR2 YYREEE come from the germline V gene (reference sequence). The CDR3 length is 14 residues. Here the CDR3 reads CASSGGQGGLGYTF. In nucleotides, the CDR3 is TGTGCCAGCAGCGGAGGACAGGGAGGGCTTGGCTACACCTTC.